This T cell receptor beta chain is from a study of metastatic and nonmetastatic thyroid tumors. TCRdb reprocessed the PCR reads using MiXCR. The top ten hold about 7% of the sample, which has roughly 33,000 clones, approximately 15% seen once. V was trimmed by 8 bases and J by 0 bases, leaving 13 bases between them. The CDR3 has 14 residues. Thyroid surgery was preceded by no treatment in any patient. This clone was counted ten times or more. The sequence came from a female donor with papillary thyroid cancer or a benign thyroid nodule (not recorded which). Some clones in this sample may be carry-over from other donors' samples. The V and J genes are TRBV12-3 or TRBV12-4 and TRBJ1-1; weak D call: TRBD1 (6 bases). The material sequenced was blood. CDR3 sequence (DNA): TGTGCCAGCGCGCTTAGGGGGATGAACACTGAAGCTTTCTTT. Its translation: CASALRGMNTEAFF.